The 30 T cell receptor beta chains given below trace back to one sample, sequenced in a study of PD-L1 blockade in urothelial cancer. The repertoire was sequenced with immunoSEQ multiplex PCR; TCRdb's copy has only in-frame clones and lacks some. The table has tens of thousands of clones, 84% seen once; the top ten hold 4% to 5%. The sample in question was PBMCs, obtained around atezolizumab (anti-PD-L1) treatment. These receptors were taken from a man in his 70s with urothelial cancer.

This rearrangement joins TRBV9 to TRBJ2-7; 11 bases agree with TRBD2. Per the germline V gene, CDR1 is SGDLS and CDR2 is YYNGEE. Germline trimming cut 4 bases from V and 3 bases from J; bases unmatched to any gene: 3. CDR3 size: 14 residues. In nucleotides, the CDR3 is TGTGCCAGCAGCTCGGGACTAGCGGACTACGAGCAGTACTTC. Translation: CASSSGLADYEQYF.

The chain links TRBV5-1 to TRBJ2-7; 7 bases match TRBD1. V dropped 4 bases and J dropped 3; count of bases not matched to a gene: 4. The germline CDR1 and CDR2 sequences are SGHRS and YFSETQ. The CDR3 loop spans 13 amino acids. In nucleotides, the CDR3 is TGCGCCAGCAGCGTGGACAGGAACTACGAGCAGTACTTC. The encoded protein is CASSVDRNYEQYF. Full variable domain (outside the CDR3, taken from reference TRBV5-1 and TRBJ2-7): KAGVTQTPRYLIKTRGQQVTLSCSPISGHRSVSWYQQTPGQGLQFLFEYFSETQRNKGNFPGRFSGRQFSNSRSEMNVSTLELGDSALYLCASSVDRNYEQYFGPGTRLTVT.

V and J are TRBV5-6 and TRBJ2-5, with a possible D match to TRBD2 (7 bases). Germline V gene sequence: CDR1 SGHDT, CDR2 YYEEEE. The CDR3 contains 15 residues. V lost 0 bases and J lost 4, with 13 bases in between. The CDR3: CASSLGGGLRETQYF. The CDR3 nucleotides read TGTGCCAGCAGCTTGGGGGGGGGCTTGCGAGAGACCCAGTACTTC.

This clone was picked up a small number of times. The V call is TRBV9, the J call TRBJ2-7; TRBD2 is a possible D gene (6 bases). Trimming shortened V by 4 bases and J by 6 bases, and 23 bases separated the two germline ends. The CDR3 totals 16 residues. Germline values: CDR1 SGDLS, CDR2 YYNGEE. The CDR3 bases are TGTGCCAGCAGCACGAGGGAGAGCGGGCCGGGGGTCGAGCAGTACTTC. Protein product: CASSTRESGPGVEQYF.

The V gene is TRBV18, the J gene TRBJ2-3, with 7 bases that match TRBD1. The CDR3 runs 15 residues. The V gene end was trimmed by 6 bases and the J gene end by 1 base; junction bases not matched to a gene: 7. Germline V CDR1 and CDR2: KGHSH, LQKENI. The CDR3 region is CASSTTDRGTDTQYF. The CDR3 region has the DNA TGTGCCAGCTCTACGACAGACAGGGGCACAGATACGCAGTATTTT.

This chain connects TRBV4-2 to TRBJ1-4; TRBD1 aligns across 11 bases. There are 16 residues in the CDR3. V was clipped by 0 bases and J by 8 bases; unmatched bases: 5. The germline V gene encodes CDR1 LGHNA and CDR2 YNFKEQ. CDR3 amino acids: CASSQDRGQGEEKLFF. CDR3 in DNA: TGTGCCAGCAGCCAAGATAGGGGACAGGGGGAGGAAAAACTGTTTTTT.

This clone was seen only a few times. This chain uses TRBV2 with TRBJ1-4, with D unresolved. Trimming removed 5 bases at V and 7 bases at J, with 8 bases between. The CDR3 is made up of 12 amino acids. Per the germline V gene, CDR1 is SNHLY and CDR2 is FYNNEI. CDR3 loop: CASSPQIEKLFF. CDR3 bases: TGTGCCAGCAGTCCACAGATTGAAAAACTGTTTTTT. Full variable domain (remainder filled in from reference TRBV2 and TRBJ1-4): EPEVTQTPSHQVTQMGQEVILRCVPISNHLYFYWYRQILGQKVEFLVSFYNNEISEKSEIFDDQFSVERPDGSNFTLKIRSTKLEDSAMYFCASSPQIEKLFFGSGTQLSVL.

The sample holds one count of this clone. The rearrangement links TRBV7-3 to TRBJ2-1, with 10 positions matching TRBD2. The CDR3 is 18 amino acids. V was pared by 5 bases and J by 7 bases, with 17 bases of the junction left unmatched. Looked up from germline, CDR1 is SGHTA and CDR2 is FQGTGA. The CDR3 sequence: CASSPRGLAGEWGNEQFF. In DNA, the CDR3 is TGTGCCAGCAGCCCCCGGGGGCTAGCGGGAGAGTGGGGGAATGAGCAGTTCTTC.

J is TRBJ1-2 and V is TRBV28; tentatively, D is TRBD1 (5 bases). The CDR3 loop spans 14 amino acids. Germline V lookup: CDR1 MDHEN, CDR2 SYDVKM. The V and J ends lost 2 bases and 4 bases respectively, with 11 bases between them. CDR3 sequence: CASSLGASFYGYTF. The CDR3, as DNA: TGTGCCAGCAGTTTAGGGGCCAGCTTCTATGGCTACACCTTC.

The rearrangement links TRBV9 to TRBJ2-2; 9 positions agree with TRBD2. This CDR3 has 16 residues. Trimming at V came to 5 bases and at J to 0 bases, leaving 5 bases not matched to a gene. CDR1 and CDR2 (germline): SGDLS, YYNGEE. In nucleotides, the CDR3 is TGTGCCAGCAGTATACGACTAGCGGCGAACACCGGGGAGCTGTTTTTT. Protein: CASSIRLAANTGELFF.

V and J are TRBV27 and TRBJ2-7, with a weak D call TRBD1 (6 bases). Germline V gene data show CDR1 as MNHEY and CDR2 as SMNVEV (reference sequence). V lost 2 bases and J lost 2, with 13 bases in between. The CDR3 loop spans 15 amino acids. The DNA of the CDR3 is TGTGCCAGCAGTTTAACAGGGATACCTCCCTACGAGCAGTACTTC. This codes for CASSLTGIPPYEQYF.

This rearrangement joins TRBV15 to TRBJ2-4, with D maybe TRBD2 (5 bases). CDR3 size: 13 residues. Germline V gene lookup returns CDR1 LNHNV and CDR2 YYDKDF (reference sequence). The V and J ends lost 1 base and 11 bases respectively, with 12 bases between them. CDR3: CATSRAGTNVQYF. The CDR3 DNA sequence: TGTGCCACCAGCAGAGCGGGAACTAACGTTCAGTACTTC.

This chain links TRBV30 with TRBJ1-1; D gene uncertain. The CDR3 totals 13 residues. With 0 bases removed from V and 5 bases from J, the gap between germline ends came to 10 bases. Germline V gene lookup returns CDR1 GTSNPN and CDR2 SVGIG (reference sequence). The CDR3 is CAWSVGVGTEAFF. The CDR3 nucleotides read TGTGCCTGGAGTGTCGGGGTCGGGACTGAAGCTTTCTTT.

V is TRBV9 and J is TRBJ2-2; D is uncertain. Trimming removed 0 bases at V and 6 bases at J, with 3 bases between. Germline lookup yields CDR1 SGDLS and CDR2 YYNGEE. The CDR3 runs to 12 residues. This CDR3 is CASSVGPGELFF. The CDR3, as DNA: TGTGCCAGCAGCGTAGGGCCCGGGGAGCTGTTTTTT.

The chain links TRBV14 to TRBJ2-5; D perhaps matches TRBD2 (6 bases). The germline CDR1 and CDR2 sequences are SGHDN and FVKESK. Trimming shortened V by 5 bases and J by 10 bases, and 26 bases separated the two germline ends. The CDR3 is made up of 16 amino acids. The DNA for the CDR3 is TGTGCCAGCAGCTCCAGGCCAGGGCGAGACGTGCGGGGCCAGTACTTC. This codes for CASSSRPGRDVRGQYF.

The V gene is TRBV2, the J gene TRBJ2-2, with TRBD2 matching over 8 bases. V lost 7 bases and J lost 7; bases outside the gene matches: 17. This CDR3 spans 17 amino acids. From germline, CDR1 is SNHLY and CDR2 FYNNEI. CDR3 nucleotide sequence: TGTGCCAGCACCACGGGGGCCAGCGGGAGTAGAAGCGGGGAGCTGTTTTTT. Translating gives CASTTGASGSRSGELFF.

This rearrangement joins TRBV28 to TRBJ1-1, with D unresolved. Germline V gene sequence: CDR1 MDHEN, CDR2 SYDVKM. V gave up 3 bases and J gave up 1 base, with 6 bases separating them. CDR3 size: 13 residues. CDR3: CASSLGRNTEAFF. The CDR3 region has the DNA TGTGCCAGCAGTTTGGGCCGGAACACTGAAGCTTTCTTT.

This clone was observed a single time. In nucleotides, the CDR3 is TGTGCCAGCAGTGTAAAGGACATCCTAAACGAGCAGTACTTC. It codes for CASSVKDILNEQYF. The chain uses TRBV6-1 and TRBJ2-7, with D possibly being TRBD1 (5 bases). From germline, CDR1 is MNHNS and CDR2 SASEGT. V lost 4 bases and J lost 5, with 15 bases in between. The CDR3 runs to 14 residues.

The chain carries TRBV5-1 and TRBJ2-7; TRBD1 agrees at 7 bases. V was pared by 0 bases and J by 5 bases, with 14 bases of the junction left unmatched. This CDR3 has 17 residues. Per germline, CDR1 SGHRS and CDR2 YFSETQ. The CDR3: CASSLGSFTTGIHEQYF. The CDR3 bases are TGCGCCAGCAGCTTGGGTTCCTTCACGACAGGGATCCACGAGCAGTACTTC.

The rearrangement uses TRBV14 and TRBJ2-4, with D tentatively TRBD2 (5 bases). The ends were cut back, 2 bases at V and 3 bases at J, with 17 bases in the middle. CDR1 is SGHDN, CDR2 FVKESK, per germline. The CDR3 is made up of 17 amino acids. As DNA, the CDR3 is TGTGCCAGCAGCCAATCCCGAGGACTGGCGGGCAAAAACATTCAGTACTTC. This gives the protein CASSQSRGLAGKNIQYF.

This sequence joins TRBV10-3 and TRBJ2-2, with D maybe TRBD2 (5 bases). The germline gives CDR1 ENHRY, CDR2 SYGVKD. The CDR3 loop spans 14 amino acids. V was clipped by 4 bases and J by 6 bases, with 12 bases between them. The CDR3 bases are TGTGCCATCAGTGGATTGAGGGATGCCGGGGAGCTGTTTTTT. Its protein product is CAISGLRDAGELFF.

V usage is TRBV7-3 and J usage is TRBJ2-7; 8 bases map to TRBD2. The V and J ends lost 3 bases and 5 bases, in that order; junction bases with no gene match: 12. This CDR3 contains 16 residues. Germline V gives CDR1 SGHTA, CDR2 FQGTGA. In DNA form, the CDR3 reads TGTGCCAGCAGCTTTTCCGCCGCCGGGACTAGAGACGAGCAGTACTTC. This encodes CASSFSAAGTRDEQYF.

The rearrangement uses TRBV27 and TRBJ2-1; D might be TRBD1 (6 bases). The CDR3 contains 18 residues. Germline V lookup: CDR1 MNHEY, CDR2 SMNVEV (reference sequence). The V gene lost 0 bases and the J gene lost 5 bases, with 20 bases spanning the gap. CDR3 coding DNA: TGTGCCAGCAGTTTATCCAGCAGAGGTCGGGGACACAACAATGAGCAGTTCTTC. Amino acid sequence: CASSLSSRGRGHNNEQFF.

The chain is built from TRBV6-6 and TRBJ1-4, with D possibly matching TRBD1 (6 bases). Trimming stripped 5 bases from V and 0 bases from J, with 10 bases between. The length of the CDR3 is 15 residues. Germline lookup yields CDR1 MNHNY and CDR2 SVGAGI (reference sequence). The CDR3 here is CASSQDRPTNEKLFF. The DNA of the CDR3 is TGTGCCAGCAGTCAGGACAGACCAACTAATGAAAAACTGTTTTTT.

The V call is TRBV7-9, the J call TRBJ2-1; 13 nucleotides align to TRBD2. CDR3 length equals 16 residues. V was pared by 3 bases and J by 10 bases, with 9 bases of the junction left unmatched. CDR1 and CDR2 (germline): SEHNR, FQNEAQ (reference sequence). In DNA, the CDR3 is TGTGCCAGCAGCTTCGGATCGGGACTAGCGGGAATGGAGCAGTTCTTC. As protein: CASSFGSGLAGMEQFF.

This chain connects TRBV19 to TRBJ1-4, with D possibly TRBD1 on 6 matching bases. The CDR3 is 14 residues long. Germline assignment: CDR1 LNHDA and CDR2 SQIVND (reference sequence). With 5 bases removed from V and 3 bases from J, the gap between germline ends came to 10 bases. The CDR3 spells CASSYGQSNEKLFF. DNA for the CDR3: TGTGCCAGTAGTTACGGACAGTCTAATGAAAAACTGTTTTTT.

V usage is TRBV7-3 and J usage is TRBJ2-3; 7 positions agree with TRBD2. The CDR3 is 15 amino acids. The V segment lost 5 bases and the J segment 4 bases; nucleotides outside the gene matches: 9. CDR1 and CDR2 (germline): SGHTA, FQGTGA. As DNA, the CDR3 is TGTGCCAGCAGCCAAGCGGGATCTCGGGCAGATACGCAGTATTTT. It translates to CASSQAGSRADTQYF.

V usage is TRBV7-2 and J usage is TRBJ2-7, with 8 bases identical to TRBD2. Germline assignment: CDR1 SGHTA and CDR2 FQGNSA. V trimming: 1 base; J trimming: 5 bases; junction bases outside the gene matches: 13. This CDR3 contains 17 residues. As DNA, the CDR3 is TGTGCCAGCAGCTTAGAGGCGGGTAGCGGGATTCTCAACGAGCAGTACTTC. It is translated as CASSLEAGSGILNEQYF.

This rearrangement joins TRBV28 to TRBJ2-5, with 7 bases aligning to TRBD1. Unmatched junction bases numbered 6, after V lost 5 bases and J lost 0 bases. CDR3 length equals 15 residues. Germline V gene data show CDR1 as MDHEN and CDR2 as SYDVKM. The CDR3 is CASSNRGSHQETQYF. CDR3 nucleotide sequence: TGTGCCAGCAGTAACAGGGGCAGTCACCAAGAGACCCAGTACTTC.

This clone came up a few times. The V and J genes are TRBV19 and TRBJ2-7; TRBD2 matches at 15 bases. This CDR3 has 13 residues. The V gene end was trimmed by 8 bases and the J gene end by 6 bases; junction bases not matched to a gene: 2. The germline gives CDR1 LNHDA, CDR2 SQIVND (reference sequence). For the CDR3, the DNA is TGTGCCAGTTCGGGACTAGCGGGAGGCGAGCAGTACTTC. Protein sequence: CASSGLAGGEQYF. Combining the CDR3 with reference TRBV19 and TRBJ2-7 gives the whole variable domain DGGITQSPKYLFRKEGQNVTLSCEQNLNHDAMYWYRQDPGQGLRLIYYSQIVNDFQKGDIAEGYSVSREKKESFPLTVTSAQKNPTAFYLCASSGLAGGEQYFGPGTRLTVT.